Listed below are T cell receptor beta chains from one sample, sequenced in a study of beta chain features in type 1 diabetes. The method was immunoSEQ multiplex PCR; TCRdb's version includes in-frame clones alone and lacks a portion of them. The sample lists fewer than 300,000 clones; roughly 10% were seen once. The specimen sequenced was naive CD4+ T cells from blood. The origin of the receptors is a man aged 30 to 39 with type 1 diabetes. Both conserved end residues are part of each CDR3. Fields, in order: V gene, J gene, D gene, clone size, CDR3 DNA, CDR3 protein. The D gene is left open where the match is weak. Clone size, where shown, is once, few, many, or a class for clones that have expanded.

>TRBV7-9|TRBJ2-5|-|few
TGTGCCAGCAGCACCACAGCGGGCGAAGAGACCCAGTACTTC
CASSTTAGEETQYF
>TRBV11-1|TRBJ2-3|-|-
TGTGCCAGCAGCTTGGAGGGGCGCGGCGGCACAGATACGCAGTATTTT
CASSLEGRGGTDTQYF
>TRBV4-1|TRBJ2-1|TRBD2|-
TGCGCCAGCAGCCACCATCCGCGGGGGGGCTTTTACAATGAGCAGTTCTTC
CASSHHPRGGFYNEQFF
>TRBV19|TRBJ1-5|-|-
TGTGCCAGTAGTCAAATTGAGAATCAGCCCCAGCATTTT
CASSQIENQPQHF
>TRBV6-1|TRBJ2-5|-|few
TGTGCCAGCACCCTAGCTGGGGATTTAGGAGAGACCCAGTACTTC
CASTLAGDLGETQYF
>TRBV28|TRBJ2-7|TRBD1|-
TGTGCCAGCAGTTCACCGGGACAGGGACCCTACGAGCAGTACTTC
CASSSPGQGPYEQYF
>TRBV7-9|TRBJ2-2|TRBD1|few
TGTGCCAGCAGCCCGGGACAGGGTCCCAGGGAGCTGTTTTTT
CASSPGQGPRELFF
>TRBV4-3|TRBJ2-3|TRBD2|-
TGCGCCAGCAGCCAAGGTCCTAGCGGGAGGGATACGCAGTATTTT
CASSQGPSGRDTQYF
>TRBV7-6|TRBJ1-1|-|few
TGTGCCAGCAGCACGTACCGGGACATCCGCTCTGAAGCTTTCTTT
CASSTYRDIRSEAFF
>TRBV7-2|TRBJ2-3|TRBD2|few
TGTGCCAGCAGCCCGACGGCGGGGGGGCGGACAGATACGCAGTATTTT
CASSPTAGGRTDTQYF
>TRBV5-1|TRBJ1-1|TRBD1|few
TGCGCCAGCAGCCGAGACAGGGGATCCACTGAAGCTTTCTTT
CASSRDRGSTEAFF
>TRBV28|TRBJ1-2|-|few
TGTGCCAGCAGTTTTTCGGGGATCTATGGCTACACCTTC
CASSFSGIYGYTF
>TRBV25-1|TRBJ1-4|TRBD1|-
TGTGCCAGCAGTGAACTAACGGGACAGTCGACTAATGAAAAACTGTTTTTT
CASSELTGQSTNEKLFF